The present T cell receptor (beta chain) was sequenced within a study of blood T cell repertoires in COVID-19. The wider study: Samples came from the United States, Italy and Spain, spanning acute and convalescent COVID-19. T cells, B-cell-depleted T cells, or PBMCs supplied cDNA or gDNA.

As originally analysed: Using reference gene primer amplification, nucleated cell counts were estimated. Clones were sequenced by immunoSEQ multiplex PCR, and TCRdb holds only the in-frame ones, with some missing. Clonal size and the V and J genes are those of that table, whereas D and trimming came from the DNA. The data contain about 130,000 clones, around 87% of them seen just once; the ten biggest clones take up 18%. Trimming removed 0 bases from V and 4 bases from J, with 10 bases in between. The CDR3 is 14 amino acids. Germline CDR1 and CDR2: SGHRS and YFSETQ. The chain employs TRBV5-1 and TRBJ2-5, with D possibly TRBD2 on 6 matching bases. This clonotype was obtained from a woman aged 45-65 years who had recovered from COVID-19. Material for sequencing was peripheral blood. CDR3 loop: CASSLGGGRETQYF. In DNA, the CDR3 is TGCGCCAGCAGCTTGGGAGGAGGGAGAGAGACCCAGTACTTC.